These 32 T cell receptor beta chains share one sample of origin, sequenced in a study of T cell repertoires in cytomegalovirus infection. TCRdb reprocessed the reads with MiXCR, giving one entry per CDR3 protein. The sample contains roughly 500,000 distinct CDR3 sequences, approximately 46% of which appear only once. No antigen has been identified for these receptors. The sequencing used cultured PBMCs, collected from culture after CMV antigen stimulation. These TCRs come from a human donor in good health (CMV status not recorded). Some clones in this sample may be carry-over from other donors' samples.

This clonotype was seen ten or more times. The V call is TRBV7-2, the J call TRBJ1-5; tentatively, D is TRBD1 (6 bases). CDR1 is SGHTA, CDR2 FQGNSA, per germline. CDR3 length: 16 residues. The V end was cut by 5 bases, the J end by 1 base, with 15 bases between. This CDR3 is CASSPTGQRSNQPQHF. The CDR3 nucleotides read TGTGCCAGCAGCCCTACGGGACAAAGAAGCAATCAGCCCCAGCATTTT.

This clonotype was detected a few times. The CDR3 region has the DNA TGTGCCAGCAGTCAATTTAGGGGAGCCGTTGGGGAAGCTTTCTTT. Protein: CASSQFRGAVGEAFF. The chain carries TRBV6-6 and TRBJ1-1; possible D gene TRBD1, 5 bases. The CDR3 contains 15 residues. Per germline, CDR1 MNHNY and CDR2 SVGAGI (reference sequence). Trimming took 5 bases from V and 8 from J, leaving 21 bases between them.

The chain carries TRBV5-5 and TRBJ1-2, with D perhaps TRBD1 (6 bases). CDR3 length: 15 amino acids. Germline loops: CDR1 SGHKS, CDR2 YYEKEE (reference sequence). V lost 2 bases and J 7 bases, leaving 18 bases between the germline ends. Here the CDR3 reads CASSFSPGVAGGYTF. The CDR3 bases are TGTGCCAGCAGCTTTTCGCCAGGGGTCGCCGGTGGCTACACCTTC.

This clonotype was observed once. The chain employs TRBV20-1 and TRBJ2-7; either TRBD1 or TRBD2 may fit D (5 bases each). The germline V gene encodes CDR1 DFQATT and CDR2 SNEGSKA (reference sequence). The CDR3 runs 12 residues. Between the trimmed V and J ends, which lost 5 bases and 2 bases, there was a span of 10 bases. The CDR3 DNA reads as TGCAGTGCTTGGGACGGAACCTACGAGCAGTACTTC. Amino acid sequence: CSAWDGTYEQYF.

There are many counts of this clonotype. The chain uses TRBV7-2 and TRBJ1-5, with D possibly being TRBD1 (5 bases). Germline CDR1 is SGHTA and CDR2 is FQGNSA. This CDR3 comprises 16 residues. Trimming removed 5 bases at V and 6 bases at J, with 20 bases between. Written as DNA, the CDR3 is TGTGCCAGCAGCAGCCAAGGGGCAGGGTCTGGTCAGCCCCAGCATTTT. This encodes CASSSQGAGSGQPQHF.

This chain joins TRBV12-3 or TRBV12-4 and TRBJ1-2, with D perhaps matching TRBD1 (5 bases). The CDR3 is 12 amino acids. Trimming pared 7 bases from V and 3 bases from J, leaving 9 bases between. CDR3 nucleotide sequence: TGTGCCAGCACCCTAGGGGACTATGGCTACACCTTC. Protein product: CASTLGDYGYTF.

This chain joins TRBV9 and TRBJ2-5, with 7 bases lining up with TRBD1. This CDR3 has 18 amino acids. Unmatched junction bases numbered 17, after V lost 4 bases and J lost 2 bases. The germline V gene has CDR1 SGDLS and CDR2 YYNGEE. CDR3 in amino acids: CASSPNRDNDRDQETQYF. CDR3 nucleotides: TGTGCCAGCAGCCCAAACCGGGATAACGACAGGGATCAAGAGACCCAGTACTTC. Full variable domain (remainder filled in from reference TRBV9 and TRBJ2-5): DSGVTQTPKHLITATGQRVTLRCSPRSGDLSVYWYQQSLDQGLQFLIQYYNGEERAKGNILERFSAQQFPDLHSELNLSSLELGDSALYFCASSPNRDNDRDQETQYFGPGTRLLVL.

The CDR3 region has the DNA TGTGCCAGCAGTACCCCACCGGGGGGCACTGAAGCTTTCTTT. Its protein product is CASSTPPGGTEAFF. The chain joins TRBV6-5 to TRBJ1-1; weak D call: TRBD1 (5 bases). Germline V lookup: CDR1 MNHEY, CDR2 SVGAGI. The CDR3 contains 14 residues. Trimming pared 5 bases from V and 4 bases from J, leaving 14 bases between.

This clonotype was observed a single time. The genes are TRBV6-2 or TRBV6-3 and TRBJ2-7; D may match TRBD1 or TRBD2 (5 bases each). V lost 7 bases and J 7 bases, leaving 20 bases between the germline ends. This CDR3 region has 14 residues. Germline values: CDR1 MNHEY, CDR2 SVGEGT. In DNA form, the CDR3 reads TGTGCCAGCACTCCCCGGGACGTTGAATGGGAGCAGTACTTC. It encodes CASTPRDVEWEQYF.

This clonotype was counted once. The V gene is TRBV6-2 or TRBV6-3, the J gene TRBJ1-5; D is perhaps TRBD1 (6 bases). The CDR3 consists of 15 residues. Germline V gives CDR1 MNHEY, CDR2 SVGEGT. V lost 2 bases and J 6 bases, leaving 14 bases between the germline ends. This CDR3 reads CASSYAGALGQPQHF. In DNA form, the CDR3 reads TGTGCCAGCAGTTACGCAGGGGCTTTGGGTCAGCCCCAGCATTTT.

This sequence joins TRBV7-2 and TRBJ2-1; D possibly corresponds to TRBD1 (5 bases). The CDR3 has 13 amino acids. Deletions cut 8 bases from V and 7 bases from J, with 15 bases between. From germline, CDR1 is SGHTA and CDR2 FQGNSA. CDR3 amino acids: CASGAGPLNEQFF. CDR3 DNA: TGTGCCAGCGGGGCCGGGCCGCTAAATGAGCAGTTCTTC.

There are a few counts of this clonotype. The V call is TRBV12-3 or TRBV12-4, the J call TRBJ1-1; 7 bases agree with TRBD1. CDR3 length equals 16 residues. The J segment lost 0 bases and the V segment lost 6 bases, leaving 10 bases of the junction unmatched. The CDR3 loop is CASRERGQSMNTEAFF. The DNA of the CDR3 is TGTGCCAGCAGGGAAAGGGGACAGTCCATGAACACTGAAGCTTTCTTT.

In nucleotides, the CDR3 is TGTGCCAGCAACTCCCCCGCGGGGACGCAGTATTTT. Amino acid sequence: CASNSPAGTQYF. J is TRBJ2-3 and V is TRBV27, with D possibly being TRBD2 (6 bases). This CDR3 comprises 12 residues. Deletions cut 7 bases from V and 9 bases from J, with 14 bases between. Germline CDR1 and CDR2: MNHEY and SMNVEV (reference sequence).

The chain has TRBV6-6 and TRBJ2-7; maybe TRBD2 (6 bases). Deletions cut 8 bases from V and 1 base from J, with 15 bases between. The CDR3 runs 14 residues. The germline V gene encodes CDR1 MNHNY and CDR2 SVGAGI (reference sequence). The CDR3 here is CASHDRRGSYEQYF. The CDR3 bases are TGTGCCAGCCATGATAGGCGGGGATCCTACGAGCAGTACTTC.

This clonotype was picked up a small number of times. This chain uses TRBV7-9 with TRBJ1-2; D unclear. Germline V gives CDR1 SEHNR, CDR2 FQNEAQ (reference sequence). There are 11 residues in the CDR3. The V end lost 3 bases, the J end lost 7 bases, and 6 bases lay between the germline ends. DNA of the CDR3: TGTGCCAGCAGCTTCGACACTGGCTACACCTTC. Translating it yields CASSFDTGYTF.

This clonotype has more than one count but fewer than ten. The V gene is TRBV7-2, the J gene TRBJ1-3; a weak D match, TRBD1 (5 bases). The CDR3 sequence is 15 residues long. Trimming left V 3 bases short and J 2 bases short, with 11 bases between. In germline, CDR1 is SGHTA, CDR2 FQGNSA. This chain's CDR3 is CASSLGTVAGNTIYF. The CDR3 DNA is TGTGCCAGCAGCTTGGGGACCGTCGCTGGAAACACCATATATTTT.

There are many counts of this clonotype. The chain joins TRBV7-2 to TRBJ2-1, with D possibly matching TRBD2 (6 bases). This CDR3 is built from 15 residues. Germline V lookup: CDR1 SGHTA, CDR2 FQGNSA. Trimming took 5 bases from V and 6 from J, leaving 17 bases between them. This CDR3 reads CASSPRGSGLNEQFF. CDR3 bases: TGTGCCAGCAGCCCCCGCGGTAGCGGACTCAATGAGCAGTTCTTC.

The CDR3 reads CASSPGGSTRLAGTIYEQYF. CDR3 sequence (DNA): TGCGCCAGCAGCCCAGGAGGCAGTACGAGGCTAGCGGGAACCATCTACGAGCAGTACTTC. The chain couples TRBV4-1 to TRBJ2-7, with 9 positions matching TRBD2. Germline loops: CDR1 MGHRA, CDR2 YSYEKL. V was pared by 4 bases and J by 3 bases, with 22 bases of the junction left unmatched. The CDR3 consists of 20 residues.

In its sample, this clonotype was seen once. The V gene is TRBV4-1, the J gene TRBJ2-4; D tentatively fits TRBD1 or TRBD2 (6 bases each). Germline V gives CDR1 MGHRA, CDR2 YSYEKL. The CDR3 consists of 14 residues. V shed 1 base and J shed 15 bases, with 19 bases lying between them. CDR3: CASSQAWQGGTRYF. The CDR3 DNA reads TGCGCCAGCAGCCAAGCCTGGCAGGGCGGGACAAGGTACTTC.

V and J are TRBV25-1 and TRBJ1-6; D is uncertain. V was cut by 2 bases and J by 8 bases, with 13 bases left in between. CDR1 MGHDK and CDR2 SYGVNS come from the germline V gene. CDR3 length equals 15 residues. The DNA of the CDR3 is TGTGCCAGCAGTGAAAACCGTCCTAGGGATTCACCCCTCCACTTT. Residues: CASSENRPRDSPLHF. The variable domain in full, completed from reference TRBV25-1 and TRBJ1-6, reads EADIYQTPRYLVIGTGKKITLECSQTMGHDKMYWYQQDPGMELHLIHYSYGVNSTEKGDLSSESTVSRIRTEHFPLTLESARPSHTSQYLCASSENRPRDSPLHFGNGTRLTVT.

This chain uses TRBV7-6 with TRBJ2-3; 11 nucleotides line up with TRBD2. The V gene end was trimmed by 4 bases and the J gene end by 0 bases; junction bases not matched to a gene: 6. This CDR3 region has 17 residues. From germline, CDR1 is SGHVS and CDR2 FNYEAQ. CDR3 loop: CASSSFLAGGSTDTQYF. For the CDR3, the DNA is TGTGCCAGCAGCTCCTTCCTAGCGGGGGGAAGCACAGATACGCAGTATTTT.

This clonotype was detected ten times or more. V gene TRBV7-2 combines with J gene TRBJ2-1; D ambiguous. V lost 1 base, J lost 2 bases, and 9 bases lay in between. The CDR3 is 15 amino acids. The germline V gene encodes CDR1 SGHTA and CDR2 FQGNSA. The CDR3 DNA reads as TGTGCCAGCAGCTTAGGGCTACCCGCCTACAATGAGCAGTTCTTC. The encoded protein is CASSLGLPAYNEQFF. Based on the CDR3 plus reference TRBV7-2 and TRBJ2-1, the full variable domain is GAGVSQSPSNKVTEKGKDVELRCDPISGHTALYWYRQSLGQGLEFLIYFQGNSAPDKSGLPSDRFSAERTGGSVSTLTIQRTQQEDSAVYLCASSLGLPAYNEQFFGPGTRLTVL.

This clonotype was found a few times. This sequence joins TRBV6-5 and TRBJ2-7, with 8 bases matching TRBD2. With V trimmed by 7 bases and J by 6 bases, 17 bases remained unmatched. Per germline, CDR1 MNHEY and CDR2 SVGAGI. The CDR3 extends over 16 amino acids. Here the CDR3 DNA reads TGTGCCAGCAAAAGGGGACTAGTCAACCCCAGTAGCGAGCAGTACTTC. Translation: CASKRGLVNPSSEQYF.

This clonotype was found a few times. This chain joins TRBV29-1 and TRBJ1-2; a weak D match, TRBD1 (6 bases). The germline V gene encodes CDR1 SQVTM and CDR2 ANQGSEA. The CDR3 extends over 12 amino acids. Trimming pared 4 bases from V and 2 bases from J, leaving 8 bases between. The CDR3: CSVVDRNYGYTF. Here the CDR3 DNA reads TGCAGCGTTGTCGACAGGAACTATGGCTACACCTTC.

The V gene is TRBV2, the J gene TRBJ2-3; 10 bases are a match to TRBD1. The CDR3 contains 16 residues. CDR1 is SNHLY and CDR2 is FYNNEI in the germline V gene. The V gene end was trimmed by 7 bases and the J gene end by 3 bases; junction bases not matched to a gene: 10. CDR3 sequence reads: CASKFGTGVWTDTQYF. The CDR3, as DNA: TGTGCCAGCAAATTTGGGACAGGGGTTTGGACAGATACGCAGTATTTT.

The chain couples TRBV5-1 to TRBJ2-1; 12 positions match TRBD2. V shed 4 bases and J 0 bases; nucleotides not matched to a gene: 8. This CDR3 comprises 18 residues. Germline lookup yields CDR1 SGHRS and CDR2 YFSETQ. The CDR3 region is CASSTGLAGRSSYNEQFF. The CDR3, as DNA: TGCGCCAGCAGCACCGGACTAGCGGGGAGGAGCTCCTACAATGAGCAGTTCTTC. Full variable domain (rest looked up from reference TRBV5-1 and TRBJ2-1): KAGVTQTPRYLIKTRGQQVTLSCSPISGHRSVSWYQQTPGQGLQFLFEYFSETQRNKGNFPGRFSGRQFSNSRSEMNVSTLELGDSALYLCASSTGLAGRSSYNEQFFGPGTRLTVL.

The CDR3 reads CAGRSQNTGELFF. CDR3 nucleotides: TGTGCCGGTAGGAGTCAGAACACCGGGGAGCTGTTTTTT. The V call is TRBV28, the J call TRBJ2-2; D remains ambiguous. The CDR3 contains 13 residues. V was pared by 11 bases and J by 1 base, with 11 bases between. CDR1 and CDR2 (germline): MDHEN, SYDVKM. The variable domain in full, with the rest retrieved from reference TRBV28 and TRBJ2-2, is DVKVTQSSRYLVKRTGEKVFLECVQDMDHENMFWYRQDPGLGLRLIYFSYDVKMKEKGDIPEGYSVSREKKERFSLILESASTNQTSMYLCAGRSQNTGELFFGEGSRLTVL.

This clonotype was seen a few times. The rearrangement uses TRBV6-2 or TRBV6-3 and TRBJ2-3; D is undetermined. The CDR3 loop spans 15 amino acids. Per the germline V gene, CDR1 is MNHEY and CDR2 is SVGEGT. The V gene lost 7 bases and the J gene lost 3 bases, with 17 bases spanning the gap. Here the CDR3 DNA reads TGTGCCAGCACTCAAAAAGGGTACGGAACAGATACGCAGTATTTT. Residues: CASTQKGYGTDTQYF.

Comments on this clonotype: The germline gene is not matched at one end of the junction; a read error may be the cause. The rearrangement uses TRBV30 and TRBJ2-2, with 7 positions matching TRBD1. This CDR3 has 13 residues. CDR1 and CDR2 (germline): GTSNPN, SVGIG (reference sequence). The CDR3 region has the DNA TGTGCCTCTGACAGGGTGAACACCGGGGAGCTGTTATTT. This gives the protein CASDRVNTGELLF.

This clonotype was counted between two and nine times. The chain uses TRBV6-5 and TRBJ1-2; no firm D call. Germline CDR1 and CDR2: MNHEY and SVGAGI. CDR3 length equals 13 residues. V was clipped by 6 bases and J by 6 bases, with 14 bases between them. The CDR3 here is CASRYQVKDGYTF. In DNA, the CDR3 is TGTGCCAGCAGGTATCAAGTAAAAGATGGCTACACCTTC.

The table lists this clonotype with a few counts. This chain links TRBV12-3 or TRBV12-4 with TRBJ1-1; perhaps TRBD1 as D (6 bases). Trimming removed 5 bases at V and 4 bases at J, with 14 bases between. The CDR3 spans 14 residues. The CDR3 DNA is TGTGCCAGCAGTCCCCGGGACATACGCACTGAAGCTTTCTTT. Translated, it gives CASSPRDIRTEAFF.

This sequence joins TRBV12-3 or TRBV12-4 and TRBJ1-1; D remains unclear. The CDR3 is 15 amino acids. The V gene lost 6 bases and the J gene lost 0 bases, with 14 bases spanning the gap. CDR3 nucleotides: TGTGCCAGCAGACCGGGAAGATGGATGAACACTGAAGCTTTCTTT. It translates to CASRPGRWMNTEAFF.